The T cell receptor (beta chain) under discussion was sequenced for a study of T cell responses to AZD1222 COVID-19 vaccine. Notes on this clone: Its specificity is unknown.

Study-level findings and limits: Every sample of the repertoires postdated the peak T cell response.

Profiling relied on immunoSEQ multiplex PCR, and the TCRdb table lists in-frame clones only, not all of them. This sample has some 120,000 clones, with approximately 85% found just once. The specimen comprised peripheral blood, sampled on day 0 of MenACWY control vaccination. The clonotype originates from an adult in good health.

As DNA, the CDR3 is TGTGCCTGGAGTGTACTTGGTGGCTACACCTTC. As protein: CAWSVLGGYTF. The chain couples TRBV30 to TRBJ1-2; no firm D call. The germline V and J ends were trimmed by 0 bases and 7 bases, with 6 bases remaining between them. Per germline, CDR1 GTSNPN and CDR2 SVGIG (reference sequence). This CDR3 has 11 amino acids.